The next 22 T cell receptor beta chains were all read from a single sample in a study of vaccination effects on CD4 cells after COVID-19. ViraFEST expansion of antigen-specific CD4+ T cells with viral peptide pools preceded sequencing. Culturing for more than 9 days preceded CD4+ T cell isolation. Nucleocapsid antibodies were negative in the vaccine recipients, who had never had SARS-CoV-2 infection. Using immunoSEQ multiplex PCR, the repertoire was profiled, and TCRdb retains in-frame clones only, with some absent. The sample yields 35,000 to 45,000 clones, around 78% seen once. For these receptors, no antigen is known. This specimen consisted of CD4+ T cells from PBMCs cultured with SARS-CoV-2 spike peptides, obtained before COVID-19 vaccination. All receptors come from a human donor who received a COVID-19 vaccine.

The chain carries TRBV6-5 and TRBJ2-5; D not resolved. The CDR3 is made up of 14 amino acids. CDR1 MNHEY and CDR2 SVGAGI come from the germline V gene. V was shortened by 6 bases and J by 3 bases, with 14 bases between the two germline ends. As DNA, the CDR3 is TGTGCCAGCAGAGACCGGGCCACGAAAGAGACCCAGTACTTC. This encodes CASRDRATKETQYF.

This clone was detected only a few times. V usage is TRBV2 and J usage is TRBJ2-2; 9 bases are shared with TRBD1. Germline V gene data show CDR1 as SNHLY and CDR2 as FYNNEI. Unmatched junction bases numbered 22, after V lost 7 bases and J lost 7 bases. The CDR3 length is 19 residues. The DNA for the CDR3 is TGTGCCAGCAAGAAATTGGGACAGGGAATCCCCCCGGCGGGCGGGGAGCTGTTTTTT. It translates to CASKKLGQGIPPAGGELFF.

This clone appeared once. J is TRBJ2-5 and V is TRBV5-6, with a weak D call TRBD1 (5 bases). This CDR3 spans 14 amino acids. V was pared by 1 base and J by 2 bases, with 9 bases between. Germline V lookup: CDR1 SGHDT, CDR2 YYEEEE. The CDR3 DNA reads as TGTGCCAGCAGCTTGTTGGCAGGGCAAGAGACCCAGTACTTC. Protein: CASSLLAGQETQYF. Based on the CDR3 plus reference TRBV5-6 and TRBJ2-5, the full variable domain is DAGVTQSPTHLIKTRGQQVTLRCSPKSGHDTVSWYQQALGQGPQFIFQYYEEEERQRGNFPDRFSGHQFPNYSSELNVNALLLGDSALYLCASSLLAGQETQYFGPGTRLLVL.

The chain employs TRBV4-2 and TRBJ2-7; D is undetermined. V was pared by 4 bases and J by 5 bases, with 12 bases between. The CDR3 has 13 amino acids. Germline assignment: CDR1 LGHNA and CDR2 YNFKEQ. The CDR3 is CASSRRALHEQYV. For the CDR3, the DNA is TGTGCCAGCAGCCGAAGGGCGCTTCACGAGCAGTACGTC.

This chain joins TRBV6-6 and TRBJ2-1; D gene uncertain. Germline V gene data show CDR1 as MNHNY and CDR2 as SVGAGI (reference sequence). With 6 bases removed from V and 5 bases from J, the gap between germline ends came to 8 bases. The CDR3 is made up of 12 amino acids. This chain's CDR3 is CASSLANNEQFF. CDR3 coding DNA: TGTGCCAGCAGCCTCGCAAACAATGAGCAGTTCTTC.

The chain carries TRBV6-1 and TRBJ1-2; D is unresolved. Germline V gene sequence: CDR1 MNHNS, CDR2 SASEGT. This CDR3 has 12 amino acids. Trimming took 1 base from V and 4 from J, leaving 4 bases between them. The DNA of the CDR3 is TGTGCCAGCAGTGAAGTAATCTATGGCTACACCTTC. Amino acids: CASSEVIYGYTF.

The chain employs TRBV3-1 (or the pseudogene TRBV3-2) and TRBJ1-2; a possible D gene is TRBD1 (5 bases). Trimming removed 2 bases at V and 3 bases at J, with 10 bases between. The CDR3 is 14 residues long. Germline loops: CDR1 LGHDT, CDR2 YNNKEL (reference sequence). CDR3 sequence: CASSQTGTDYGYTF. CDR3 coding DNA: TGTGCCAGCAGCCAAACCGGGACGGACTATGGCTACACCTTC.

In its sample, this clone was seen a few times. V is TRBV28 and J is TRBJ1-4; 7 nucleotides align to TRBD1. The length of the CDR3 is 18 residues. Per germline, CDR1 MDHEN and CDR2 SYDVKM. Germline trimming cut 2 bases from V and 5 bases from J; bases unmatched to any gene: 14. This chain's CDR3 is CASSLVSGRGVTNEKLFF. CDR3 DNA: TGTGCCAGCAGTTTAGTCTCGGGCAGGGGGGTTACAAATGAAAAACTGTTTTTT.

The V call is TRBV6-5, the J call TRBJ2-7; no reliable D call. The CDR3 sequence is 10 residues long. Trimming cost V 8 bases and J 3 bases, with 5 bases left between them. The germline CDR1 and CDR2 sequences are MNHEY and SVGAGI. The CDR3 is CASPFYEQYV. The CDR3 nucleotides are TGTGCCAGCCCTTTCTACGAGCAGTACGTC.

This chain links TRBV7-2 with TRBJ2-3, with TRBD1 matching over 10 bases. The CDR3 totals 15 residues. Germline V gives CDR1 SGHTA, CDR2 FQGNSA. Germline trimming cut 6 bases from V and 6 bases from J; bases unmatched to any gene: 9. Here the CDR3 DNA reads TGTGCCAGCAGTCTACGGACAGGGGGGGAGGATACGCAGTATTTT. Its protein product is CASSLRTGGEDTQYF.

This chain links TRBV2 with TRBJ1-5; D is ambiguous. The length of the CDR3 is 13 residues. Trimming cost V 4 bases and J 2 bases, with 6 bases left between them. Germline V lookup: CDR1 SNHLY, CDR2 FYNNEI. For the CDR3, the DNA is TGTGCCAGCAGTGGGACGGGCAATCAGCCCCAGCATTTT. Protein sequence: CASSGTGNQPQHF.

This chain links TRBV7-2 with TRBJ1-4; D is possibly TRBD1 (6 bases). This CDR3 region has 14 residues. Trimming pared 6 bases from V and 8 bases from J, leaving 16 bases between. Germline V gives CDR1 SGHTA, CDR2 FQGNSA. CDR3 DNA: TGTGCCAGCAGTTATACAGGGCTCCGGGAAAAACTGTTTTTT. This sequence encodes CASSYTGLREKLFF.

The chain carries TRBV10-2 and TRBJ1-1, with D perhaps TRBD1 (6 bases). The CDR3 contains 15 residues. Between the trimmed V and J ends, which lost 6 bases and 3 bases, there was a span of 17 bases. Looked up from germline, CDR1 is WSHSY and CDR2 is SAAADI. CDR3: CASRDGPEGDTEAFF. The CDR3, as DNA: TGCGCCAGCAGAGACGGACCCGAGGGGGACACTGAAGCTTTCTTT.

The chain carries TRBV29-1 and TRBJ2-2, with 9 nucleotides matching TRBD1. The V gene end was trimmed by 4 bases and the J gene end by 7 bases; junction bases not matched to a gene: 7. The CDR3 covers 14 residues. CDR1 and CDR2 (germline): SQVTM, ANQGSEA. The DNA for the CDR3 is TGCAGCGTTGGCGGGACAGGGTATAACGGGGAGCTGTTTTTT. It is translated as CSVGGTGYNGELFF.

The chain recombines TRBV7-2 with TRBJ1-2; tentative D call: TRBD1 (6 bases). This CDR3 comprises 13 residues. CDR1 SGHTA and CDR2 FQGNSA come from the germline V gene. V was clipped by 1 base and J by 8 bases, with 11 bases between them. The CDR3: CASSLVGAGGYTF. The CDR3 DNA sequence: TGTGCCAGCAGCTTAGTGGGGGCGGGCGGCTACACCTTC.

This clone was counted between two and nine times. This chain uses TRBV5-8 with TRBJ2-1; D is unresolved. Trimming left V 7 bases short and J 7 bases short, with 18 bases between. This CDR3 contains 14 residues. The germline CDR1 and CDR2 sequences are SGHTS and YDEGEE. CDR3 nucleotide sequence: TGTGCCAGCCGACGAGGCTATTCTACAAATGAGCAGTTCTTC. Its protein is CASRRGYSTNEQFF.

The V and J genes are TRBV19 and TRBJ1-3; no clear D gene. CDR1 LNHDA and CDR2 SQIVND come from the germline V gene (reference sequence). This CDR3 is built from 19 residues. The germline V and J ends were trimmed by 3 bases and 0 bases, with 21 bases remaining between them. The CDR3 spells CASSIRDTKRSSSGNTIYF. Written as DNA, the CDR3 is TGTGCCAGTAGTATCCGCGACACGAAGAGAAGTAGCTCTGGAAACACCATATATTTT.

J is TRBJ2-4 and V is TRBV11-2, with TRBD2 matching over 12 bases. With 5 bases clipped from V and 2 bases from J, the junction kept 1 base outside the gene matches. The CDR3 spans 15 residues. Germline values: CDR1 SGHAT, CDR2 FQNNGV. The CDR3 sequence: CASSTSGGTKNIQYF. CDR3 DNA sequence: TGTGCCAGCAGCACTAGCGGGGGGACCAAAAACATTCAGTACTTC.

The rearrangement uses TRBV4-1 and TRBJ2-3, with a weak D call TRBD1 (6 bases). Trimming left V 0 bases short and J 3 bases short, with 13 bases between. The germline gives CDR1 MGHRA, CDR2 YSYEKL. The CDR3 has 16 amino acids. The CDR3 loop reads CASSQDQGLSTDTQYF. The CDR3 DNA reads as TGCGCCAGCAGCCAAGATCAGGGGTTGTCAACAGATACGCAGTATTTT.

CDR3 loop: CASSPWVPLNTEAFF. CDR3 bases: TGTGCCAGCAGTCCCTGGGTACCGTTGAACACTGAAGCTTTCTTT. This chain connects TRBV6-2 or TRBV6-3 to TRBJ1-1, with D unresolved. Trimming removed 5 bases from V and 0 bases from J, with 13 bases in between. CDR1 MNHEY and CDR2 SVGEGT come from the germline V gene. This CDR3 has 15 residues.

V and J are TRBV3-1 (or the pseudogene TRBV3-2) and TRBJ2-1; 8 bases agree with TRBD2. Germline CDR1 and CDR2: LGHDT and YNNKEL (reference sequence). This CDR3 comprises 16 residues. Germline trimming cut 4 bases from V and 2 bases from J; bases unmatched to any gene: 7. Written as DNA, the CDR3 is TGTGCCAGCAGCCCTAGAACGCGGGGGGCCTACAATGAGCAGTTCTTC. This translates into CASSPRTRGAYNEQFF.

The CDR3 reads CASSPGQVTNTGELFF. CDR3 coding DNA: TGTGCCAGCTCACCAGGGCAGGTGACGAACACCGGGGAGCTGTTTTTT. V gene TRBV18 combines with J gene TRBJ2-2; D uncertain. The V gene lost 2 bases and the J gene lost 0 bases, with 10 bases spanning the gap. Germline CDR1 and CDR2: KGHSH and LQKENI. CDR3 size: 16 residues.